Listed below are T cell receptor beta chains from one sample, sequenced in a study of OX40 agonist ivuxolimab in advanced cancers. Clones were sequenced by immunoSEQ multiplex PCR, and TCRdb holds only the in-frame ones, with some missing. The repertoire has 77,000 or so clones, around 85% of them found once; the top ten carry approximately 2.2%. The sequencing used CD4+ or CD8+ T cells sorted from blood, collected in a trial of the OX40 agonist ivuxolimab. The receptors come from an adult with an advanced solid tumor such as melanoma, head and neck, liver or kidney cancer. CDR3s include the opening cysteine and the closing phenylalanine or tryptophan. A D gene is named only where the DNA matches it firmly. Only some rows state a clone size, as once, few, many or a class for expanded clones.

D gene	V gene	clone size	J gene	CDR3 DNA	CDR3 protein
TRBD2	TRBV5-8	NA	TRBJ2-7	TGTGCCAGCAGCTCGGGGGGGCTCGAGCAGTACTTC	CASSSGGLEQYF
TRBD1	TRBV7-2	NA	TRBJ2-1	TGTGCCAGCAGCTCCTTGACAGGGGCAGGTGAGCAGTTCTTC	CASSSLTGAGEQFF
NA	TRBV19	NA	TRBJ2-7	TGTGCCAGTAGTATGAGAGGGGTCTCCTACGAGCAGTACTTC	CASSMRGVSYEQYF
NA	TRBV6-1	NA	TRBJ1-4	TGTGCCAGCAGTCCTAGGACAGCAAGAAATGAAAAACTGTTTTTT	CASSPRTARNEKLFF
NA	TRBV2	NA	TRBJ2-3	TGTGCCAGCAGACTCGGAGCAGATACGCAGTATTTT	CASRLGADTQYF
TRBD2	TRBV11-2	NA	TRBJ2-1	TGTGCCAGCAGCTCCTTCTTGACTAGCGGAAACTCCTACAATGAGCAGTTCTTC	CASSSFLTSGNSYNEQFF
TRBD2	TRBV5-6	NA	TRBJ2-2	TGTGCCAGCAGGCGTGGAGCGGGGGCCACCGGGGAGCTGTTTTTT	CASRRGAGATGELFF
TRBD2	TRBV19	NA	TRBJ2-1	TGTGCCAGTAGCGGCGGACTAGCGGGATTTGGCGATGAGCAGTTCTTC	CASSGGLAGFGDEQFF
NA	TRBV19	few	TRBJ1-2	TGTGCCAGTAGTGTCGGTAGAGAGGAGAGTGGCTACACCTTC	CASSVGREESGYTF
TRBD2	TRBV9	once	TRBJ2-5	TGTGCCAGCAGCGCGGGGGGTAGCTGGGGGTACCAAGAGACCCAGTACTTC	CASSAGGSWGYQETQYF
TRBD2	TRBV5-1	NA	TRBJ2-3	TGCGCCAGCAGCTTCACTAGCGGGAGACCGGGTGATACGCAGTATTTT	CASSFTSGRPGDTQYF
NA	TRBV4-1	NA	TRBJ2-3	TGCGCCAGCAGCCCCTTGGCAGGACCAGATACGCAGTATTTT	CASSPLAGPDTQYF
NA	TRBV5-8	once	TRBJ1-3	TGTGCCAGCAGCTTTAGAACCCAGGGAGCAAACACCATATATTTT	CASSFRTQGANTIYF
TRBD1	TRBV28	NA	TRBJ1-2	TGTGCCAGCAGCCAAGGGGGGGACAGGGGGCATGGCTACACCTTC	CASSQGGDRGHGYTF
NA	TRBV6-5	NA	TRBJ2-7	TGTGCCAGCAGCTCCGGACTGGGCGAGCAGTACTTC	CASSSGLGEQYF
NA	TRBV11-3	few	TRBJ2-5	TGTGCCAGCAGCTTAGGATCAGGGGTCGTGGAGACCCAGTACTTC	CASSLGSGVVETQYF
TRBD2	TRBV7-2	NA	TRBJ2-3	TGTGCCAGCAGCTTAGTGGTTAGCGGGGGGCCGCAGTATTTT	CASSLVVSGGPQYF
NA	TRBV18	once	TRBJ2-5	TGTGCCAGCTCACCGACCGAGTGGCGCCAGGGGTCGGTAGAGCAGTACTTC	CASSPTEWRQGSVEQYF
NA	TRBV4-3	NA	TRBJ2-3	TGCGCCAGCTCCACATTCAGTAGCACAGATACGCAGTATTTT	CASSTFSSTDTQYF
NA	TRBV7-6	NA	TRBJ1-2	TGTGCCAGCAGCTTACGTAGGGCGCCTGAGGGGGGCTACACCTTC	CASSLRRAPEGGYTF